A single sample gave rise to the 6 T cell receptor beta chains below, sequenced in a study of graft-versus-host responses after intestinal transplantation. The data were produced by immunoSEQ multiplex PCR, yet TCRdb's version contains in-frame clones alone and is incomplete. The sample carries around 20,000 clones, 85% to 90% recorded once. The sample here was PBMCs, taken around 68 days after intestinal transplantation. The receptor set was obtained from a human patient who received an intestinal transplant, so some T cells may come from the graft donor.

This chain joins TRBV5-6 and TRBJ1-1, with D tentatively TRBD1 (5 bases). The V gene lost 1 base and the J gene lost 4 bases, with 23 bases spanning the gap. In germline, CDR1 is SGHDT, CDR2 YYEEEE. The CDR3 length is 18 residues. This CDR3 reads CASSLWRGGEPIFTEAFF. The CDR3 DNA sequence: TGTGCCAGCAGCTTGTGGAGGGGCGGGGAGCCCATCTTCACTGAAGCTTTCTTT.

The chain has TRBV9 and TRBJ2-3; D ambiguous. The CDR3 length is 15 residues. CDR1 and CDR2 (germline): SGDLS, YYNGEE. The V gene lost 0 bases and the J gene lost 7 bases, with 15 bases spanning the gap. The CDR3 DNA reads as TGTGCCAGCAGCGTAGGCAATCGGAGATGGAATACGCAGTATTTT. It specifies CASSVGNRRWNTQYF. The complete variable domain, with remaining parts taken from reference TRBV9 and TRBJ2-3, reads DSGVTQTPKHLITATGQRVTLRCSPRSGDLSVYWYQQSLDQGLQFLIQYYNGEERAKGNILERFSAQQFPDLHSELNLSSLELGDSALYFCASSVGNRRWNTQYFGPGTRLTVL.

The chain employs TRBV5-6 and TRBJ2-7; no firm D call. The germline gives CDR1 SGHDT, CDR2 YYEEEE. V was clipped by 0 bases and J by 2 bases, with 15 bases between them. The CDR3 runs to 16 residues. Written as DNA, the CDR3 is TGTGCCAGCAGCTTGGACAGAAGTAATGAGGCCTACGAGCAGTACTTC. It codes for CASSLDRSNEAYEQYF.

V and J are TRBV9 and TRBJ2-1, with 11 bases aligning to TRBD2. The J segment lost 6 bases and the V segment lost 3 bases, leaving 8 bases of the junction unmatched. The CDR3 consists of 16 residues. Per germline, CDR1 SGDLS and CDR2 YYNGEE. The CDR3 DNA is TGTGCCAGCAGCGATCCGATAGCGGGGGGGCGCAATGAGCAGTTCTTC. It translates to CASSDPIAGGRNEQFF.

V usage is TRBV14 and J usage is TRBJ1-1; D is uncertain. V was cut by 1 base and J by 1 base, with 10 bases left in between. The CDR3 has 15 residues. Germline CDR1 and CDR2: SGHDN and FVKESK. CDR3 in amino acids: CASSQAGISNTEAFF. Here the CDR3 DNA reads TGTGCCAGCAGCCAAGCCGGCATCTCGAACACTGAAGCTTTCTTT. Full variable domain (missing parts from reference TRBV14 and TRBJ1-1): EAGVTQFPSHSVIEKGQTVTLRCDPISGHDNLYWYRRVMGKEIKFLLHFVKESKQDESGMPNNRFLAERTGGTYSTLKVQPAELEDSGVYFCASSQAGISNTEAFFGQGTRLTVV.

CDR3: CASSIPGPSPYNEQFF. For the CDR3, the DNA is TGTGCCAGCAGCATACCGGGACCTAGCCCCTACAATGAGCAGTTCTTC. The chain carries TRBV21-1 and TRBJ2-1. TRBV21-1 is flagged as a pseudogene. This CDR3 spans 16 amino acids.